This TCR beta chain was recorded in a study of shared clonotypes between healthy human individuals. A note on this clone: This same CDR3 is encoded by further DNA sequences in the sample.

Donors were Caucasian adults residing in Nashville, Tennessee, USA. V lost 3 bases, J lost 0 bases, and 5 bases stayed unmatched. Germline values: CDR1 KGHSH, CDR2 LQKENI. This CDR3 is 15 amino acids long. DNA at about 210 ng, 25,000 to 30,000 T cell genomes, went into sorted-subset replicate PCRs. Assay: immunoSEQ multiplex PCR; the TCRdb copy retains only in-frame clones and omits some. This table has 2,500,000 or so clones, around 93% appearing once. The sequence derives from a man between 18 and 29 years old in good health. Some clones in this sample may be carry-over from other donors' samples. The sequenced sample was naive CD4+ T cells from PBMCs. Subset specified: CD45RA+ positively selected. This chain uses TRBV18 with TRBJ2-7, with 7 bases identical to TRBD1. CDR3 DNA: TGTGCCAGCTCACCCCCGGGACAGAGCTCCTACGAGCAGTACTTC. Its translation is CASSPPGQSSYEQYF.